These T cell receptor beta chains were read from a single sample in a study of OX40 agonist ivuxolimab in advanced cancers. Using immunoSEQ multiplex PCR, the repertoire was profiled, and TCRdb retains in-frame clones only, with some absent. The sample consists of about 13,000 clones, over 70% of them appearing once. The material was CD4+ or CD8+ T cells sorted from blood, obtained in a trial of the OX40 agonist ivuxolimab. All receptors derive from an adult with an advanced solid tumor such as melanoma, head and neck, liver or kidney cancer. The CDR3 runs from the conserved cysteine through the conserved F or W. The D gene is left open where the match is weak. Size values are once, few and many counts, or a class for expanded clones, and some rows have none.

TRBJ1-1	NA	NA	TRBV10-3	CAISDSALHAFF	TGTGCCATCAGTGATTCCGCCCTGCATGCTTTCTTT
TRBJ2-1	NA	TRBD2	TRBV7-8	CASSLVASGGEQFF	TGTGCCAGCAGCTTAGTGGCTAGCGGGGGGGAGCAGTTCTTC
TRBJ1-2	NA	TRBD1	TRBV5-1	CASSTTGWPGVGYTF	TGCGCCAGCAGCACGACAGGGTGGCCCGGTGTAGGCTACACCTTC
TRBJ2-4	NA	NA	TRBV9	CASSVSPRTSGKNIQYF	TGTGCCAGCAGCGTAAGTCCACGTACCAGCGGCAAAAACATTCAGTACTTC
TRBJ1-2	NA	NA	TRBV4-1	CASSHTHDYGYTF	TGCGCCAGCAGCCACACACACGACTATGGCTACACCTTC
TRBJ1-1	NA	NA	TRBV7-3	CASSGTGIEAFF	TGTGCCAGCAGCGGGACGGGAATTGAAGCTTTCTTT
TRBJ2-7	NA	TRBD2	TRBV2	CASSHPLAAGSYEQYF	TGTGCCAGCAGTCACCCACTAGCGGCTGGCTCCTACGAGCAGTACTTC
TRBJ2-7	few	NA	TRBV7-9	CASSLRGNEQYF	TGTGCCAGCAGCTTAAGAGGGAACGAGCAGTACTTC
TRBJ2-5	NA	NA	TRBV7-2	CASSLRGGAHIRETQYF	TGTGCCAGCAGCCTGAGGGGGGGGGCGCATATTAGGGAGACCCAGTACTTC
TRBJ1-1	NA	NA	TRBV15	CATSPGGTTEAFF	TGTGCCACCAGCCCCGGGGGCACCACTGAAGCTTTCTTT
TRBJ2-7	NA	TRBD2	TRBV27	CASSLKGLAPKEQYF	TGTGCCAGCAGTTTAAAGGGACTAGCGCCGAAAGAGCAGTACTTC
TRBJ2-3	NA	NA	TRBV6-6	CATQTVSSTDTQYF	TGTGCCACCCAGACAGTTTCTAGCACAGATACGCAGTATTTT